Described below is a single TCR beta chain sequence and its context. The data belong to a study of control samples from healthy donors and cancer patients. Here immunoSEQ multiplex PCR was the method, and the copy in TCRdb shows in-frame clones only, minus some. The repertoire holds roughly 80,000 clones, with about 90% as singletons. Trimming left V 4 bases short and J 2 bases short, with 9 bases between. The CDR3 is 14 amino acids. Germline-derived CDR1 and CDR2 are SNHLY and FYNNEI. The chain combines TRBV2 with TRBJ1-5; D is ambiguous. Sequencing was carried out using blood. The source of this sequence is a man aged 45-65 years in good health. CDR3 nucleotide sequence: TGTGCCAGCAGTGCCGGGTTAGGCAATCAGCCCCAGCATTTT. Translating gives CASSAGLGNQPQHF.